Listed below are T cell receptor beta chains from one sample, sequenced in a study of vaccination effects on CD4 cells after COVID-19. The antigens these receptors bind are not known. Here immunoSEQ multiplex PCR was the method, and the copy in TCRdb shows in-frame clones only, minus some. This table has fewer than 30,000 clones, around 75% appearing once. The starting material was CD4+ T cells from PBMCs cultured with SARS-CoV-2 spike peptides, obtained before COVID-19 vaccination. The receptor source for this set is a human donor who received a COVID-19 vaccine. CDR3s include the opening cysteine and the closing phenylalanine or tryptophan. A D gene is named only where the DNA matches it firmly. Clone size is stated in some rows and not others, as once, few, many or a class when expanded.

D: NA; J: TRBJ2-7; V: TRBV3-1/TRBV3-2; size: few; CDR3: CASSPYPNEQYF; DNA: TGTGCCAGCAGCCCCTACCCTAACGAGCAGTACTTC
D: NA; J: TRBJ2-3; V: TRBV12-3/TRBV12-4; size: NA; CDR3: CASSLGDTQYF; DNA: TGTGCCAGCAGTTTAGGGGATACGCAGTATTTT
D: TRBD1; J: TRBJ1-2; V: TRBV6-1; size: NA; CDR3: CASSELDRGSNYGYTF; DNA: TGTGCCAGCAGTGAATTGGACAGGGGGTCCAACTATGGCTACACCTTC
D: NA; J: TRBJ1-1; V: TRBV5-1; size: NA; CDR3: CASSLAETTEAFF; DNA: TGCGCCAGCAGCTTGGCAGAGACCACTGAAGCTTTCTTT
D: TRBD1; J: TRBJ2-1; V: TRBV19; size: NA; CDR3: CASSIPRTGGDEQFF; DNA: TGTGCCAGTAGTATCCCCCGGACAGGGGGCGATGAGCAGTTCTTC
D: NA; J: TRBJ1-2; V: TRBV4-1; size: NA; CDR3: CASSRGQYGYTF; DNA: TGCGCCAGCAGCCGTGGTCAATATGGCTACACCTTC
D: NA; J: TRBJ2-6; V: TRBV11-3; size: NA; CDR3: CASSQPGAGANVLTF; DNA: TGTGCCAGCAGTCAACCAGGGGCTGGGGCCAACGTCCTGACTTTC
D: TRBD1; J: TRBJ2-7; V: TRBV6-5; size: NA; CDR3: CASSLDRGEQYF; DNA: TGTGCCAGCAGCCTTGACAGGGGCGAGCAGTACTTC
D: NA; J: TRBJ2-2; V: TRBV5-4; size: NA; CDR3: CASSLQTGGNTGELFF; DNA: TGTGCCAGCAGCCTACAGACAGGAGGGAACACCGGGGAGCTGTTTTTT
D: NA; J: TRBJ1-2; V: TRBV5-1; size: NA; CDR3: CASSVDSRYGYTF; DNA: TGCGCCAGCAGCGTGGACTCTCGGTATGGCTACACCTTC
D: NA; J: TRBJ2-3; V: TRBV7-2; size: once; CDR3: CASSLGRSTDTQYF; DNA: TGTGCCAGCAGCTTAGGACGGTCCACAGATACGCAGTATTTT
D: NA; J: TRBJ1-5; V: TRBV28; size: few; CDR3: CASSLRDSNQPQHF; DNA: TGTGCCAGCAGTTTGAGGGATAGCAATCAGCCCCAGCATTTT
D: NA; J: TRBJ2-1; V: TRBV12-5; size: NA; CDR3: CASGFIGQNSTAFF; DNA: TGTGCTAGTGGTTTTATCGGACAGAACTCTACCGCCTTCTTC
D: TRBD2; J: TRBJ2-3; V: TRBV7-2; size: NA; CDR3: CASSPTSGGFRDTQYF; DNA: TGTGCCAGCAGCCCGACTAGCGGGGGGTTCCGGGATACGCAGTATTTT
D: NA; J: TRBJ2-1; V: TRBV7-5; size: NA; CDR3: CARSLEASDQGVNEQFF; DNA: TGTGCCAGAAGCTTAGAGGCTAGCGACCAGGGGGTCAATGAGCAGTTCTTC
D: NA; J: TRBJ2-7; V: TRBV3-1/TRBV3-2; size: NA; CDR3: CASSPKTGRFDEQYF; DNA: TGTGCCAGCAGCCCTAAGACAGGGAGGTTTGACGAGCAGTACTTC
D: TRBD2; J: TRBJ2-1; V: TRBV11-2; size: NA; CDR3: CASKRGGLYNEQFF; DNA: TGTGCCAGCAAGCGGGGGGGCCTTTACAATGAGCAGTTCTTC
D: NA; J: TRBJ2-2; V: TRBV5-4; size: NA; CDR3: CASSLSGIATGELFF; DNA: TGTGCCAGCAGCTTATCGGGTATTGCGACCGGGGAGCTGTTTTTT
D: NA; J: TRBJ1-2; V: TRBV9; size: NA; CDR3: CASSVKPGPSSYGYTF; DNA: TGTGCCAGCAGCGTAAAACCCGGGCCTTCAAGCTATGGCTACACCTTC
D: NA; J: TRBJ1-3; V: TRBV3-1/TRBV3-2; size: NA; CDR3: CASSSRTDLGNTIYF; DNA: TGTGCCAGCAGCTCCCGGACAGATCTTGGAAACACCATATATTTT
D: TRBD2; J: TRBJ2-4; V: TRBV3-1/TRBV3-2; size: NA; CDR3: CASSQVLGGAPGIQYF; DNA: TGTGCCAGCAGCCAAGTTCTCGGGGGGGCCCCGGGCATTCAGTACTTC
D: TRBD1; J: TRBJ2-1; V: TRBV11-3; size: once; CDR3: CASSWDRKHEQFF; DNA: TGTGCCAGCAGCTGGGACAGGAAGCATGAGCAGTTCTTC
D: NA; J: TRBJ2-5; V: TRBV7-7; size: NA; CDR3: CASSLGRVLEETQYF; DNA: TGTGCTAGCAGCTTAGGTCGGGTCTTAGAAGAGACCCAGTACTTC
D: NA; J: TRBJ2-3; V: TRBV20-1; size: NA; CDR3: CSASYRNTQYF; DNA: TGCAGTGCTAGTTACCGGAATACGCAGTATTTT
D: NA; J: TRBJ1-3; V: TRBV3-1/TRBV3-2; size: NA; CDR3: CASSHPTVSSGNTIYF; DNA: TGTGCCAGCAGCCACCCGACAGTATCCTCTGGAAACACCATATATTTT
D: NA; J: TRBJ1-5; V: TRBV3-1/TRBV3-2; size: NA; CDR3: CASSQGQGGWNQPQHF; DNA: TGTGCCAGCAGCCAAGGTCAAGGGGGATGGAATCAGCCCCAGCATTTT
D: TRBD1; J: TRBJ2-1; V: TRBV9; size: NA; CDR3: CASSLRDSPSYNEQFF; DNA: TGTGCCAGCAGCTTAAGGGACAGTCCTTCCTACAATGAGCAGTTCTTC
D: NA; J: TRBJ1-5; V: TRBV4-2; size: few; CDR3: CASSQDQKGAHQPQHF; DNA: TGTGCCAGCAGCCAAGATCAGAAAGGGGCGCATCAGCCCCAGCATTTT
D: NA; J: TRBJ2-7; V: TRBV2; size: few; CDR3: CASHDSSYEQYF; DNA: TGTGCCAGCCATGACAGCTCCTACGAGCAGTACTTC
D: TRBD1; J: TRBJ2-7; V: TRBV23-1; size: NA; CDR3: CASSQSHRDRCCYEQYF; DNA: TGCGCCAGCAGTCAATCCCACAGGGACAGGTGTTGTTACGAGCAGTACTTC
D: TRBD1; J: TRBJ2-7; V: TRBV5-1; size: few; CDR3: CASSPGQAIGEQYF; DNA: TGCGCCAGCAGCCCGGGACAGGCTATTGGCGAGCAGTACTTC
D: TRBD2; J: TRBJ2-7; V: TRBV20-1; size: NA; CDR3: CSASRGTSVLEQYF; DNA: TGCAGTGCTAGTAGGGGGACTAGTGTACTCGAGCAGTACTTC
D: NA; J: TRBJ2-7; V: TRBV3-1/TRBV3-2; size: once; CDR3: CASRGPNEQYF; DNA: TGTGCCAGCCGGGGGCCCAACGAGCAGTACTTC
D: NA; J: TRBJ1-1; V: TRBV7-9; size: NA; CDR3: CASSTGNTEAFF; DNA: TGTGCCAGCAGCACCGGTAACACTGAAGCTTTCTTT
D: TRBD1; J: TRBJ2-7; V: TRBV7-2; size: NA; CDR3: CASMRTGRYEQYF; DNA: TGTGCCAGCATGAGGACAGGGCGCTACGAGCAGTACTTC
D: NA; J: TRBJ2-1; V: TRBV5-1; size: NA; CDR3: CASSLEGEGEQFF; DNA: TGCGCCAGCAGCTTGGAGGGCGAGGGTGAGCAGTTCTTC
D: NA; J: TRBJ1-3; V: TRBV19; size: NA; CDR3: CASTPAGPRRNGNTIYF; DNA: TGTGCCAGTACCCCTGCGGGGCCTAGGAGAAATGGAAACACCATATATTTT
D: NA; J: TRBJ1-6; V: TRBV7-9; size: few; CDR3: CASSLAAHNNSPLHF; DNA: TGTGCCAGCAGCTTAGCCGCCCATAATAATTCACCCCTCCACTTT
D: NA; J: TRBJ1-2; V: TRBV12-5; size: once; CDR3: CASGLVRTDNTF; DNA: TGTGCTAGTGGTTTGGTACGGACTGACAACACCTTC
D: NA; J: TRBJ1-1; V: TRBV13; size: NA; CDR3: CASSLGQGNTEAFF; DNA: TGTGCCAGCAGCTTAGGACAGGGAAACACTGAAGCTTTCTTT
D: TRBD1; J: TRBJ1-1; V: TRBV2; size: NA; CDR3: CASGQGENTEAFF; DNA: TGTGCCAGCGGGCAGGGGGAGAACACTGAAGCTTTCTTT
D: NA; J: TRBJ2-1; V: TRBV3-1/TRBV3-2; size: NA; CDR3: CASSHGQRVGPDEQFF; DNA: TGTGCCAGCAGCCACGGACAGAGGGTAGGTCCGGATGAGCAGTTCTTC
D: NA; J: TRBJ1-5; V: TRBV19; size: NA; CDR3: CASSLQGKNQPQHF; DNA: TGTGCCAGTAGCCTGCAGGGGAAGAATCAGCCCCAGCATTTT
D: NA; J: TRBJ1-2; V: TRBV28; size: NA; CDR3: CASSFVGFGYTF; DNA: TGTGCCAGCAGTTTCGTGGGTTTCGGCTACACCTTC
D: NA; J: TRBJ2-1; V: TRBV7-6; size: NA; CDR3: CASSLEGRGNEQFF; DNA: TGTGCCAGCAGCTTAGAGGGACGGGGCAATGAGCAGTTCTTC
D: TRBD2; J: TRBJ2-3; V: TRBV27; size: NA; CDR3: CASTSGTGTDTQYF; DNA: TGTGCCAGCACTAGCGGGACTGGCACAGATACGCAGTATTTT
D: NA; J: TRBJ1-2; V: TRBV6-2/TRBV6-3; size: NA; CDR3: CASSTIDRIWDGYTF; DNA: TGTGCCAGCAGCACCATAGACAGGATCTGGGATGGCTACACCTTC
D: TRBD1; J: TRBJ1-1; V: TRBV29-1; size: once; CDR3: CSVDPGGATEAFF; DNA: TGCAGCGTTGATCCAGGGGGGGCCACTGAAGCTTTCTTT
D: NA; J: TRBJ1-5; V: TRBV19; size: NA; CDR3: CASTRQKTGNQPQHF; DNA: TGTGCCAGTACCCGACAGAAAACGGGCAATCAGCCCCAGCATTTT
D: NA; J: TRBJ1-1; V: TRBV29-1; size: NA; CDR3: CSTLREMNTEAFF; DNA: TGCAGCACCCTCAGGGAGATGAACACTGAAGCTTTCTTT
D: NA; J: TRBJ1-5; V: TRBV12-3/TRBV12-4; size: few; CDR3: CASSPRQNQPQHF; DNA: TGTGCCAGCAGCCCTCGACAGAATCAGCCCCAGCATTTT